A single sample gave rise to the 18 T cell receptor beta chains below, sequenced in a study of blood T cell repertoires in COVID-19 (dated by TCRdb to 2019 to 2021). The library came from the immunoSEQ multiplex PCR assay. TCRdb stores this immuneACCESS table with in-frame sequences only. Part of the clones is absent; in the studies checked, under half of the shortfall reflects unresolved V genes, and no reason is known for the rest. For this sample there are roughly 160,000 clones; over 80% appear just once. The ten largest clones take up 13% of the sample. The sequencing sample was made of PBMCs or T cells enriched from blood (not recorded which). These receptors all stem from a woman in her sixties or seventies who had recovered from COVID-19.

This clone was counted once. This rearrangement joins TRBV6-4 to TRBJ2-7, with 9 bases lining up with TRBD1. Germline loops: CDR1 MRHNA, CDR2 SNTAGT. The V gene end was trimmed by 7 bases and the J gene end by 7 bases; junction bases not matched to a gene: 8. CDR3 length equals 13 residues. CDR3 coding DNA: TGTGCCAGCAACACAGGGGGCGGTTGGGAGCAGTACTTC. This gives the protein CASNTGGGWEQYF.

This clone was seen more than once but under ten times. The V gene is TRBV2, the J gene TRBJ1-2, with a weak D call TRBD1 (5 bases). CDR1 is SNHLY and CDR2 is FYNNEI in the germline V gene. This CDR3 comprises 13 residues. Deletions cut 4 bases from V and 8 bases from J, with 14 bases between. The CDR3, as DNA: TGTGCCAGCAGTGTTGGGGGGTTTGGCGGCTACACCTTC. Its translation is CASSVGGFGGYTF.

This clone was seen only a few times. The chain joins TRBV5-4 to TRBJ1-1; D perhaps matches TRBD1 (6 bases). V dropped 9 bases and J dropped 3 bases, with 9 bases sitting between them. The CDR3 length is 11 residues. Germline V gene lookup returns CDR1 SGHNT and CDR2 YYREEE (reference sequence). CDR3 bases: TGTGCCACCAGGGGAGACACTGAAGCTTTCTTT. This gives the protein CATRGDTEAFF.

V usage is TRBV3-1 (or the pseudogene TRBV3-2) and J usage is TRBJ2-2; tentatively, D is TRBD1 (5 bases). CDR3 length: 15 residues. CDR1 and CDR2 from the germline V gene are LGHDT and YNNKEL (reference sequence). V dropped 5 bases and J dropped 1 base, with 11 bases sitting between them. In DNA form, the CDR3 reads TGTGCCAGCAGCACTAAAGGGGTGAACACCGGGGAGCTGTTTTTT. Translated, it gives CASSTKGVNTGELFF.

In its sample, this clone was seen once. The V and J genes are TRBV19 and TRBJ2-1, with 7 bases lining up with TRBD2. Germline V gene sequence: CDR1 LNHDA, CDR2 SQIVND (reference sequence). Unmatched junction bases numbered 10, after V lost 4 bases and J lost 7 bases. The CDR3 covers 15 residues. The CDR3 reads CASSTGLGPINEQFF. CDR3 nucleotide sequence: TGTGCCAGTAGTACCGGACTAGGCCCCATTAATGAGCAGTTCTTC.

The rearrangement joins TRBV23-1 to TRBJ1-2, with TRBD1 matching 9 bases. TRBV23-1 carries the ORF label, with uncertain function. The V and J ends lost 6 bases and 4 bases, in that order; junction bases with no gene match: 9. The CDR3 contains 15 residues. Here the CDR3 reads CASRTRDRVIYGYTF. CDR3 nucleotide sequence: TGCGCCAGCAGGACCAGGGACAGGGTTATCTATGGCTACACCTTC.

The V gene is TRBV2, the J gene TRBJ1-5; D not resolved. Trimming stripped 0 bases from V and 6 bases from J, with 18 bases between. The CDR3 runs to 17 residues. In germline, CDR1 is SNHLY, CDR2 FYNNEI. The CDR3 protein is CASSEAIERTASQPQHF. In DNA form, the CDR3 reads TGTGCCAGCAGTGAAGCGATTGAGAGAACCGCGAGTCAGCCCCAGCATTTT.

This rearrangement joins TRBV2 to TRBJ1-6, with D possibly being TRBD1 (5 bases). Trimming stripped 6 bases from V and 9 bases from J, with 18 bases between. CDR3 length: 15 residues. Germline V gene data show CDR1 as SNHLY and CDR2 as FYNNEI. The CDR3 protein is CASRPQAAPGSPLHF. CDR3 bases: TGTGCCAGCAGGCCACAGGCGGCGCCGGGTTCACCCCTCCACTTT.

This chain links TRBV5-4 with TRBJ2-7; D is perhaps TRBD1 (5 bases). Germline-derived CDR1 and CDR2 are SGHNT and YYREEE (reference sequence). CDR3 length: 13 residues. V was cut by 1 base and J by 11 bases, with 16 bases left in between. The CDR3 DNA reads TGTGCCAGCAGCTTGCCGTCGACAGAAGAGGAGTACTTC. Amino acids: CASSLPSTEEEYF.

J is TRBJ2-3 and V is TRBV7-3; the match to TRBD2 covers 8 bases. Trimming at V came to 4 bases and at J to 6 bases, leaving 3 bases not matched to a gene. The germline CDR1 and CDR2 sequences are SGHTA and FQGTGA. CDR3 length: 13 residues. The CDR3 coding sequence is TGTGCCAGCAGCTCCCGACTAGCGGATACGCAGTATTTT. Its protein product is CASSSRLADTQYF.

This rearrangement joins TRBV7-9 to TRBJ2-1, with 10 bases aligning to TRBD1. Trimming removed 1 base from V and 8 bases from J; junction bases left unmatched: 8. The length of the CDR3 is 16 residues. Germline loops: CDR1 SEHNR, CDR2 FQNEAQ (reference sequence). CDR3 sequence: CASSLGDRGGYDEQFF. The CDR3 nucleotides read TGTGCCAGCAGCTTAGGGGACAGGGGAGGTTACGATGAGCAGTTCTTC.

The CDR3 is CASSQGTQAPDTQYF. The CDR3 DNA reads as TGTGCCAGCAGCCAAGGTACTCAGGCGCCAGATACGCAGTATTTT. The gene calls are TRBV4-2 and TRBJ2-3; D uncertain. The CDR3 is made up of 15 amino acids. Germline CDR1 and CDR2: LGHNA and YNFKEQ. V was cut by 1 base and J by 4 bases, with 12 bases left in between.

This chain's CDR3 is CASSLHSGGETQYF. CDR3 DNA sequence: TGTGCCAGCAGCTTACATAGCGGAGGGGAGACCCAGTACTTC. The V call is TRBV7-9, the J call TRBJ2-5; the D gene is possibly TRBD2 (6 bases). The CDR3 runs to 14 residues. V shed 2 bases and J shed 5 bases, with 12 bases lying between them. Germline assignment: CDR1 SEHNR and CDR2 FQNEAQ (reference sequence).

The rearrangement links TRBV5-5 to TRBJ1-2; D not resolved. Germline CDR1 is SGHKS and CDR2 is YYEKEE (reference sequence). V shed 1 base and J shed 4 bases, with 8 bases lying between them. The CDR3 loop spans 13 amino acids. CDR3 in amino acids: CASSLQAGYGYTF. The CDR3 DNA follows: TGTGCCAGCAGCTTGCAGGCTGGCTATGGCTACACCTTC. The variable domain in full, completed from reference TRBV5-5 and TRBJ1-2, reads DAGVTQSPTHLIKTRGQQVTLRCSPISGHKSVSWYQQVLGQGPQFIFQYYEKEERGRGNFPDRFSARQFPNYSSELNVNALLLGDSALYLCASSLQAGYGYTFGSGTRLTVV.

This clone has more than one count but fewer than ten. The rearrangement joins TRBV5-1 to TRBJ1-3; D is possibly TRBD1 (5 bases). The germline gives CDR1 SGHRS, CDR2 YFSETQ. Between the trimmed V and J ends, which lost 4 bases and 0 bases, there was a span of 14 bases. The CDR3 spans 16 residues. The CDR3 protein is CASSAEGVSSGNTIYF. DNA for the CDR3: TGCGCCAGCAGCGCGGAAGGGGTGAGCTCTGGAAACACCATATATTTT.

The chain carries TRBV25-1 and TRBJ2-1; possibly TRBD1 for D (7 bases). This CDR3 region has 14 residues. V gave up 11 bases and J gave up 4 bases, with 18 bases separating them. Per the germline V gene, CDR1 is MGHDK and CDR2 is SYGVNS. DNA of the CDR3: TGTGCCGCCGGTGTGCAGGGGGGATACAATGAGCAGTTCTTC. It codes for CAAGVQGGYNEQFF.

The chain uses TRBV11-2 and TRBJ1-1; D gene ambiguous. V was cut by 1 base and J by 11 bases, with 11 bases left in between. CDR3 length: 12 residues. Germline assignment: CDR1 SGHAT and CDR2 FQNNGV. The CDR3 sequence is CASSLGTASAFF. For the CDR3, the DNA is TGTGCCAGCAGCTTAGGAACAGCTTCGGCTTTCTTT.

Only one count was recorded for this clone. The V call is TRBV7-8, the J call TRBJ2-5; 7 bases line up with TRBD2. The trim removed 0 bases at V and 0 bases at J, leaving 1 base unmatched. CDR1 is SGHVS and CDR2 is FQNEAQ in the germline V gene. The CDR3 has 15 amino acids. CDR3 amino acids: CASSLAGGYQETQYF. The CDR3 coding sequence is TGTGCCAGCAGCTTAGCGGGAGGGTACCAAGAGACCCAGTACTTC.